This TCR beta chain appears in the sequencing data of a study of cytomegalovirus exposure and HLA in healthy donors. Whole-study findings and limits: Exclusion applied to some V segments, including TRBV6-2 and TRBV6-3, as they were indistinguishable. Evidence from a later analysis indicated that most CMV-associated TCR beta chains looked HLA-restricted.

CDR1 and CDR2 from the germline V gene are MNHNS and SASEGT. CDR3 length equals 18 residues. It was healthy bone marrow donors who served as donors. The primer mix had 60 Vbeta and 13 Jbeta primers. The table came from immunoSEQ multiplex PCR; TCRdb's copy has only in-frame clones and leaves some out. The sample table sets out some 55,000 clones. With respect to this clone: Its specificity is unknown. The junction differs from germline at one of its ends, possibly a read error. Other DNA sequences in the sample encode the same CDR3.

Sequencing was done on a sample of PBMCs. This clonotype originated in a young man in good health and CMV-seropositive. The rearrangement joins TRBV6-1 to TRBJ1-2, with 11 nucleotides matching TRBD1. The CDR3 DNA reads TGTGCCAGCAGTGAATATTTTGGACAGGGGGCGTCTAACTATGGTTACACCTTC. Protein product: CASSEYFGQGASNYGYTF.